This T cell receptor beta chain was sequenced in a study of blood T cell repertoires in COVID-19 (dated by TCRdb to about 2020). A note on the overall study: Collaborator samples came from the United States, Italy and Spain and covered acute and convalescent phases of COVID-19. The material from the prospective study consisted of cDNA or gDNA derived from T cells, B-cell-depleted T cells, or PBMCs. The dataset comprised deeply sampled blood TCRbeta repertoires from subjects exposed to, actively infected with, or recovered from COVID-19. The samples were drawn from two sources: the first 160 participants of the ongoing ImmuneRACE study, and 1,000 to 1,500 subjects contributed by 6 global collaborators. The repertoires were made available in a free public database intended to serve as a resource for research on the immune response to SARS-CoV-2. The sample metadata nearly always contained a de-identified subject ID, COVID-19 status, age in years and sex. HLA class I and class II types, where available, came from metadata supplied by the sample provider rather than from assay-based typing.

What the research found in general, with its limitations: How much clinical and demographic metadata was included differed by source and by participant, and the metadata was provided uncurated.

TCRbeta CDR3 regions were amplified from genomic DNA using the immunoSEQ Assay, a bias-controlled multiplex PCR. Turning to the authors' computational methods: The number of nucleated cells in each sample was estimated by amplification of reference gene primers within the assay. Sequence reads were collapsed and filtered to measure the absolute abundance of every unique TCRbeta CDR3 rearrangement. For each sample, productive Simpson clonality was calculated as the square root of Simpson's diversity index across productive rearrangements. Imported from immuneACCESS, the table was reduced by TCRdb to in-frame sequences with V and J called. These copies leave out some clones; in studies compared against another copy, an unresolved V gene accounts for under half, and the cause of the remainder is not known. V and J calls and clone size are copied from that table; D and trimming were computed from the DNA. The sample table contains 50,000 to 70,000 clones; only one count was recorded for around 84% of them. Approximately 17% of the sample belongs to the ten largest clones.

Whole blood was collected in K2EDTA tubes by collaborating institutions according to the institutions' own protocols. For TCRbeta analysis, collaborators shipped samples as frozen whole blood, isolated PBMCs, or DNA extracted from either of those sample types. In this sample, this clone turned up a few times. Its antigen has not been determined. Base quality data are lacking; no much larger clone is found one base away. CDR3 length: 14 amino acids, cysteine to phenylalanine. Only the CDR3 DNA is retained, 42 bases long and in frame from the first base. The CDR1 and CDR2 encoded by the germline V gene (reference sequence) are GTSNPN and SVGIG. A distance of 12 bases separates the germline ends of V and J, which lose 2 bases and 4 bases respectively.

The origin of this receptor is a man aged 65 to 79 with active COVID-19. The chain uses TRBV30 and TRBJ1-3; a tentative D match to TRBD1 spans 5 bases. Sequencing input: peripheral blood. The CDR3 sequence is CAWSSGVGGNTIYF. The nucleotides are TGTGCCTGGAGTTCGGGGGTAGGAGGAAACACCATATATTTT.